The entry below gives a single T cell receptor beta chain sequence along with its context. The sample belongs to a study of blood T cell repertoires in COVID-19. Across the study: T cells, B-cell-depleted T cells, or PBMCs supplied cDNA or gDNA.

Germline V gene lookup returns CDR1 SEHNR and CDR2 FQNEAQ (reference sequence). There are 15 residues in the CDR3. Trimming removed 1 base at V and 4 bases at J, with 10 bases between. Methods used by the authors: The authors estimated nucleated cell counts from reference gene primer amplification. This table comes from immunoSEQ multiplex PCR, and its TCRdb copy is limited to in-frame clones, with some not included. V, J and clone size are those of that table, while D and trimming were read from the DNA. The sample lists about 120,000 clones, 75% to 90% occurring once. V usage is TRBV7-9 and J usage is TRBJ2-2; D is uncertain. Sample: peripheral blood. The sequence was obtained from a man between 70 and 80 years old with active or convalescent COVID-19. CDR3 in DNA: TGTGCCAGCAGCTTAGGGGCAGCAGGCACCGGGGAGCTGTTTTTT. Its translation: CASSLGAAGTGELFF.